This T cell receptor (beta chain) was profiled in a study of blood T cell repertoires in COVID-19 (dated by TCRdb to the early 2020s). Concerning the study at large: Collaborator samples came from the United States, Italy and Spain and covered acute and convalescent phases of COVID-19. The material from the prospective study consisted of cDNA or gDNA derived from T cells, B-cell-depleted T cells, or PBMCs. Subjects who had been exposed to COVID-19, were actively infected with it, or had recovered from it provided the deeply sampled blood TCRbeta repertoires that made up the dataset. A freely available public database, intended as a resource for researchers studying the immune response to SARS-CoV-2, is where the repertoires were released. The samples were drawn from the first 160 participants of the ongoing ImmuneRACE study and from 1,254 subjects provided by 6 global collaborators. Nearly every sample came with metadata listing a de-identified subject ID, COVID-19 status, age in years and sex. Where HLA class I and class II types were available, the types were taken from metadata supplied by the sample provider, not from assay-based typing. Overall study outcomes, separate from this receptor: The amount of clinical and demographic metadata varied by source and participant and was provided uncurated.

Including the terminal cysteine and phenylalanine, the CDR3 comprises 13 residues. The only DNA kept is the CDR3, 39 bases in frame from the first base. CDR1 MNHEY and CDR2 SMNVEV are derived from the germline V gene (reference sequence). V was cut back by 5 bases and J by 10 bases, leaving a gap of 15 bases between them. One collaborating source in Seattle enrolled patients while the patients were actively infected and followed the patients over time throughout the course of disease. The collaborating institutions used their own protocols to collect whole blood in K2EDTA tubes. For TCRbeta analysis, collaborators shipped samples in one of three forms: frozen whole blood, isolated PBMCs, or DNA extracted from either of those sample types. TCRbeta CDR3 regions were amplified from genomic DNA using the immunoSEQ Assay, a bias-controlled multiplex PCR. As for the original processing: Nucleated cell counts per sample were estimated from amplification of reference gene primers within the assay. To quantify the absolute abundance of each unique TCRbeta CDR3 rearrangement, sequence reads were collapsed and filtered. Productive Simpson clonality was computed per sample as the square root of Simpson's diversity index over productive rearrangements. TCRdb re-hosts the immuneACCESS table, in-frame sequences only. Its copies lack some clones; in the studies checked, an unresolved V gene accounts for under half of them, and the cause for the rest is not known. That table is the source of V, J and clone size, and D and trimming were worked out from the DNA. Across this sample there are a few hundred thousand clones, with roughly 90% seen only once. The leading ten clones occupy about 3% of the sample.

Concerning this clone: The antigen this receptor binds is unknown. It has no much larger one-base neighbor in the sample; base qualities were not kept.

The rearrangement joined TRBV27 to TRBJ2-1; no D gene is confidently identified. This receptor was taken from a woman in her thirties with COVID-19, enrolled during active disease. Sequenced: peripheral blood. The bases are TGTGCCAGCAGTCCCTACGGGTGGCGGGAGCAGTTCTTC. Translated, this is CASSPYGWREQFF.